These 27 T cell receptor beta chains were all obtained from the same sample, sequenced in a study of blood T cells in healthy people across ages. With a J-beta primer mix and a sample-barcoded 5' primer, a second PCR ran about 7 to 12 cycles. One entry per CDR3 protein results from TCRdb running MiXCR on the 5' RACE reads. The profile shows approximately 1,000,000 distinct CDR3 sequences, 45% of them singletons. Material for sequencing was blood. These receptors all stem from a woman aged 55-69 years in good health.

The chain is built from TRBV5-1 and TRBJ2-1, with D possibly matching TRBD2 (6 bases). Between the trimmed V and J ends, which lost 5 bases and 3 bases, there was a span of 12 bases. CDR1 SGHRS and CDR2 YFSETQ come from the germline V gene. The CDR3 runs 14 residues. CDR3: CASRSAGLYNEQFF. The CDR3 region has the DNA TGCGCCAGCAGAAGCGCGGGGCTCTACAATGAGCAGTTCTTC. The full variable domain, with the rest looked up from reference TRBV5-1 and TRBJ2-1, is KAGVTQTPRYLIKTRGQQVTLSCSPISGHRSVSWYQQTPGQGLQFLFEYFSETQRNKGNFPGRFSGRQFSNSRSEMNVSTLELGDSALYLCASRSAGLYNEQFFGPGTRLTVL.

The chain has TRBV14 and TRBJ1-2; no firm D call. Per the germline V gene, CDR1 is SGHDN and CDR2 is FVKESK. The CDR3 is made up of 16 amino acids. The V end was cut by 2 bases, the J end by 5 bases, with 18 bases between. The CDR3 nucleotides read TGTGCCAGCAGCCAACGAAGCGGGGTTCCGCCTTATGGCTACACCTTC. This gives the protein CASSQRSGVPPYGYTF.

Worth noting for this clonotype: This may be a read error, as it is one base from a much larger clone. V and J are TRBV6-2 or TRBV6-3 and TRBJ2-5; D is uncertain. The CDR3 runs to 15 residues. The V and J ends lost 4 bases and 11 bases respectively, with 23 bases between them. Germline CDR1 and CDR2: MNHEY and SVGEGT. CDR3 protein: CASSSLSDASRKQYF. The DNA for the CDR3 is TGTGCCAGCAGTTCTCTATCGGACGCCTCCCGCAAGCAGTACTTC.

This rearrangement joins TRBV28 to TRBJ2-2; possibly TRBD1 for D (7 bases). The length of the CDR3 is 16 residues. V dropped 2 bases and J dropped 4 bases, with 14 bases sitting between them. Germline lookup yields CDR1 MDHEN and CDR2 SYDVKM. CDR3 in amino acids: CASSLGGGGGTGELFF. The DNA for the CDR3 is TGTGCCAGCAGTTTAGGAGGGGGCGGCGGCACCGGGGAGCTGTTTTTT.

This clonotype was detected a few times. CDR3 DNA sequence: TGCAGTGCTAGTATCCGGGCCTTCTACGAGCAGTACTTC. Its protein is CSASIRAFYEQYF. The chain employs TRBV20-1 and TRBJ2-7; D gene ambiguous. CDR3 length: 13 residues. Trimming pared 3 bases from V and 3 bases from J, leaving 12 bases between. Germline loops: CDR1 DFQATT, CDR2 SNEGSKA (reference sequence).

J is TRBJ2-1 and V is TRBV7-2, with a weak D call TRBD1 (5 bases). The CDR3 sequence is 12 residues long. The germline V gene has CDR1 SGHTA and CDR2 FQGNSA. The V end lost 3 bases, the J end lost 10 bases, and 10 bases lay between the germline ends. CDR3 DNA: TGTGCCAGCAGCTTCGTCAGGGTCGAGCAGTTCTTC. The encoded protein is CASSFVRVEQFF. The full variable domain, with the rest looked up from reference TRBV7-2 and TRBJ2-1, is GAGVSQSPSNKVTEKGKDVELRCDPISGHTALYWYRQSLGQGLEFLIYFQGNSAPDKSGLPSDRFSAERTGGSVSTLTIQRTQQEDSAVYLCASSFVRVEQFFGPGTRLTVL.

In its sample, this clonotype was seen once. The germline gene is not matched at one end of the junction; a read error may be the cause. CDR3 bases: TGCGCCAGCAGCCAAGGGACAGGGCCAAAAGAGACCCAGTACTTC. This sequence encodes CASSQGTGPKETQYF. The chain joins TRBV3-1 to TRBJ2-7; TRBD1 matches at 9 bases. The J call may not be correct, given that the DNA end is closer to TRBJ2-5. Per the germline V gene, CDR1 is LGHDT and CDR2 is YNNKEL (reference sequence). This CDR3 has 15 amino acids.

DNA for the CDR3: TGCAGTGCTGGGGACAGGGCACAAGAGACCCAGTACTTC. Protein product: CSAGDRAQETQYF. V gene TRBV20-1 combines with J gene TRBJ2-5; the match to TRBD1 covers 9 bases. In germline, CDR1 is DFQATT, CDR2 SNEGSKA (reference sequence). The length of the CDR3 is 13 residues. Trimming removed 5 bases from V and 2 bases from J; junction bases left unmatched: 3.

The chain carries TRBV4-2 and TRBJ1-4; the match to TRBD1 covers 7 bases. Germline CDR1 LGHNA, CDR2 YNFKEQ. V shed 0 bases and J 8 bases; nucleotides not matched to a gene: 9. The CDR3 is 16 amino acids. CDR3 sequence reads: CASSQDPDRAEEKLFF. DNA for the CDR3: TGTGCCAGCAGCCAAGACCCTGACAGGGCGGAAGAAAAACTGTTTTTT.

J is TRBJ2-3 and V is TRBV5-1; TRBD1 matches at 11 bases. V lost 8 bases to trimming and J lost 5 bases; unmatched junction nucleotides: 10. From germline, CDR1 is SGHRS and CDR2 YFSETQ. The CDR3 spans 15 residues. The DNA of the CDR3 is TGCGCCAGTTCGGCCGGACAGGGGGCAATAGATACGCAGTATTTT. This encodes CASSAGQGAIDTQYF. Full variable domain (outside the CDR3, taken from reference TRBV5-1 and TRBJ2-3): KAGVTQTPRYLIKTRGQQVTLSCSPISGHRSVSWYQQTPGQGLQFLFEYFSETQRNKGNFPGRFSGRQFSNSRSEMNVSTLELGDSALYLCASSAGQGAIDTQYFGPGTRLTVL.

Only one count was recorded for this clonotype. The chain carries TRBV29-1 and TRBJ2-1, with 8 bases that match TRBD2. Trimming took 0 bases from V and 2 from J; bases not matched to a gene: 9. This CDR3 contains 17 residues. Germline lookup yields CDR1 SQVTM and CDR2 ANQGSEA. The CDR3 loop reads CSVEDRGAGETYNEQFF. The CDR3 DNA reads as TGCAGCGTTGAAGATCGGGGAGCGGGAGAGACCTACAATGAGCAGTTCTTC.

CDR3 in amino acids: CASSPPSATYEQYF. The DNA of the CDR3 is TGTGCCAGCAGCCCCCCTAGCGCAACCTACGAGCAGTACTTC. The chain uses TRBV28 and TRBJ2-7, with D maybe TRBD2 (6 bases). The germline gives CDR1 MDHEN, CDR2 SYDVKM. CDR3 length: 14 residues. The V and J ends lost 6 bases and 2 bases respectively, with 14 bases between them.

J is TRBJ2-5 and V is TRBV3-1; 11 bases are shared with TRBD2. CDR3 length: 18 amino acids. The germline CDR1 and CDR2 sequences are LGHDT and YNNKEL (reference sequence). J gave up 3 bases and V 4 bases, and 13 bases lay outside the gene matches. For the CDR3, the DNA is TGTGCCAGCAGCCCGATAGTCGTAGCGGGAGGGCGGGAAGAGACCCAGTACTTC. It codes for CASSPIVVAGGREETQYF.

The chain recombines TRBV2 with TRBJ1-2, with TRBD1 matching over 7 bases. The CDR3 contains 16 residues. CDR1 and CDR2 (germline): SNHLY, FYNNEI. V lost 6 bases, J lost 0 bases, and 10 bases stayed unmatched. The CDR3 is CASRALTGTANYGYTF. The CDR3 DNA reads as TGTGCCAGCAGGGCCCTGACAGGGACCGCTAACTATGGCTACACCTTC.

The CDR3 DNA sequence: TGTGCCAGCAGCCGCGGATTCTCGGGCAATCAGCCCCAGCATTTT. Protein sequence: CASSRGFSGNQPQHF. This chain uses TRBV3-1 with TRBJ1-5; the D is unclear. The CDR3 is 15 amino acids. V lost 4 bases, J lost 2 bases, and 12 bases lay in between. The germline V gene encodes CDR1 LGHDT and CDR2 YNNKEL (reference sequence).

The genes are TRBV7-9 and TRBJ2-1; D is ambiguous. The J call may be incorrect, as the DNA end agrees better with TRBJ2-7. Germline V gene lookup returns CDR1 SEHNR and CDR2 FQNEAQ (reference sequence). The CDR3 contains 15 residues. The CDR3 nucleotides read TGTGCCAGCAGCCGAACATTAGGTAGCTACAAGGAGCAGTACTTC. As protein: CASSRTLGSYKEQYF.

J is TRBJ2-5 and V is TRBV20-1, with TRBD2 as a possible D gene (6 bases). The CDR3 is made up of 15 amino acids. Trimming removed 5 bases from V and 4 bases from J, with 20 bases in between. From germline, CDR1 is DFQATT and CDR2 SNEGSKA (reference sequence). CDR3 sequence (DNA): TGCAGTGCTCAATATAACTCGGGACTCCCAGAGACCCAGTACTTC. Protein sequence: CSAQYNSGLPETQYF.

The chain links TRBV9 to TRBJ2-1; D unresolved. The CDR3 has 13 amino acids. The V end was cut by 0 bases, the J end by 6 bases, with 7 bases between. Germline values: CDR1 SGDLS, CDR2 YYNGEE. The chain's CDR3 is CASSVASTNEQFF. The CDR3, as DNA: TGTGCCAGCAGCGTAGCCTCGACCAATGAGCAGTTCTTC. Complete variable domain (other parts from reference TRBV9 and TRBJ2-1): DSGVTQTPKHLITATGQRVTLRCSPRSGDLSVYWYQQSLDQGLQFLIQYYNGEERAKGNILERFSAQQFPDLHSELNLSSLELGDSALYFCASSVASTNEQFFGPGTRLTVL.

The V and J genes are TRBV6-1 and TRBJ2-1; a possible D gene is TRBD2 (7 bases). V was clipped by 3 bases and J by 4 bases, with 13 bases between them. The CDR3 sequence is 15 residues long. Germline-derived CDR1 and CDR2 are MNHNS and SASEGT. The CDR3 reads CASSDGGQEYNEQFF. The CDR3 coding sequence is TGTGCCAGCAGTGACGGGGGGCAGGAGTACAATGAGCAGTTCTTC.

This rearrangement joins TRBV6-5 to TRBJ1-2, with 7 bases identical to TRBD1. Losses at the gene ends were 6 bases for V and 4 bases for J; bases not matched to a gene: 8. The CDR3 is made up of 14 amino acids. CDR1 MNHEY and CDR2 SVGAGI come from the germline V gene. CDR3 nucleotides: TGTGCCAGCAGGCGACAGGGCTTAATCTATGGCTACACCTTC. This translates into CASRRQGLIYGYTF.

In regard to this clonotype: A much larger clone differs by one base, so this may be a read error. The chain combines TRBV10-3 with TRBJ2-7; 7 nucleotides line up with TRBD1. This CDR3 is 15 amino acids long. The V segment lost 0 bases and the J segment 4 bases; nucleotides outside the gene matches: 6. CDR1 and CDR2 from the germline V gene are ENHRY and SYGVKD. The CDR3 coding sequence is TGTGCCATCAGTGAGTCGAGTCAGGGGGAGTACGAGCAGTACTTC. Protein sequence: CAISESSQGEYEQYF.

In its sample, this clonotype was seen a few times. The chain uses TRBV7-2 and TRBJ2-5, with TRBD2 identical over 14 bases. Germline V gene data show CDR1 as SGHTA and CDR2 as FQGNSA. CDR3 length: 18 amino acids. J lost 1 base, V lost 5 bases, and 9 bases had no gene match. The CDR3 nucleotides read TGTGCCAGCAGCCGACGGACTAGCGGGAGGTCGGGCCAAGAGACCCAGTACTTC. Translating it yields CASSRRTSGRSGQETQYF.

This clonotype was counted a few times. The chain has TRBV4-2 and TRBJ2-4; TRBD2 agrees at 9 bases. Trimming at V came to 2 bases and at J to 13 bases, leaving 12 bases not matched to a gene. The CDR3 has 15 residues. CDR1 is LGHNA, CDR2 YNFKEQ, per germline. In DNA form, the CDR3 reads TGTGCCAGCAGCCAAAAAAGCGGGACTAGCACGAAGCAGTACTTC. Translation gives CASSQKSGTSTKQYF.

The J gene is TRBJ2-5, the V gene TRBV24-1; 7 bases agree with TRBD1. The CDR3 length is 12 residues. The V gene's germline CDR1 is KGHDR and CDR2 SFDVKD. With V trimmed by 9 bases and J by 7 bases, 7 bases remained unmatched. This chain's CDR3 is CATGTGAGTQYF. For the CDR3, the DNA is TGTGCCACCGGAACAGGGGCCGGGACCCAGTACTTC.

This clonotype was found once. This chain connects TRBV2 to TRBJ2-1, with a tentative D call TRBD2 (6 bases). Germline CDR1 is SNHLY and CDR2 is FYNNEI. The CDR3 has 15 amino acids. V dropped 2 bases and J dropped 2 bases, with 10 bases sitting between them. CDR3 in amino acids: CASSERLATYNEQFF. DNA of the CDR3: TGTGCCAGCAGTGAAAGGCTAGCGACCTACAATGAGCAGTTCTTC.

The chain couples TRBV27 to TRBJ2-3; TRBD2 matches at 7 bases. The length of the CDR3 is 16 residues. The germline V gene encodes CDR1 MNHEY and CDR2 SMNVEV (reference sequence). Unmatched junction bases numbered 13, after V lost 5 bases and J lost 5 bases. The CDR3 DNA is TGTGCCAGCAGTCCCACCCCAGCGGGATGGAGAGATACGCAGTATTTT. Protein: CASSPTPAGWRDTQYF.

This clonotype was seen more than once but under ten times. V is TRBV20-1 and J is TRBJ2-1; the match to TRBD2 covers 9 bases. The V and J ends lost 1 base and 6 bases, in that order; junction bases with no gene match: 4. From germline, CDR1 is DFQATT and CDR2 SNEGSKA (reference sequence). CDR3 length: 14 residues. Here the CDR3 DNA reads TGCAGTGCTAGAGTCGGGACTAGCTTCAATGAGCAGTTCTTC. The encoded protein is CSARVGTSFNEQFF.